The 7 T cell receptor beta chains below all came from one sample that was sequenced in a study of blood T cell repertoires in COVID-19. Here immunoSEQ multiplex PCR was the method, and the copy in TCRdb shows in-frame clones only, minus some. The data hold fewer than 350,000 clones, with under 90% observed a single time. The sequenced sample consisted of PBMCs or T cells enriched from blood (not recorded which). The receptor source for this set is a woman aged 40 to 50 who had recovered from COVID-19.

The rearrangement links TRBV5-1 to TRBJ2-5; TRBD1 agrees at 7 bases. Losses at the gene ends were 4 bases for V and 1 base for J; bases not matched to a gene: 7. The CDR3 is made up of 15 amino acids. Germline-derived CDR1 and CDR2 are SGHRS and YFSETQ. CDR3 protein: CASSLGGTAQETQYF. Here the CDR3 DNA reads TGCGCCAGCAGCCTTGGTGGGACAGCCCAAGAGACCCAGTACTTC.

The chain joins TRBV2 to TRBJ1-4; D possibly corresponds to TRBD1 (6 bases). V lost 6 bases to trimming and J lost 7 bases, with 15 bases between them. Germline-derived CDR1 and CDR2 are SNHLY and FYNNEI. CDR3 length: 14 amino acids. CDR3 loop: CASREQGSGEKLFF. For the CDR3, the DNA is TGTGCCAGCAGGGAACAGGGTTCTGGTGAAAAACTGTTTTTT.

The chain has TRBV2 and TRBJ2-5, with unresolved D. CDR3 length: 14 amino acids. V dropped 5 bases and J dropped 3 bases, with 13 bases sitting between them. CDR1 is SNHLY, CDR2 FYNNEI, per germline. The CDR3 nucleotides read TGTGCCAGCAGTATAAGAACCAGAAAAGAGACCCAGTACTTC. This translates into CASSIRTRKETQYF. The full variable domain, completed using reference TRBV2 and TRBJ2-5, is EPEVTQTPSHQVTQMGQEVILRCVPISNHLYFYWYRQILGQKVEFLVSFYNNEISEKSEIFDDQFSVERPDGSNFTLKIRSTKLEDSAMYFCASSIRTRKETQYFGPGTRLLVL.

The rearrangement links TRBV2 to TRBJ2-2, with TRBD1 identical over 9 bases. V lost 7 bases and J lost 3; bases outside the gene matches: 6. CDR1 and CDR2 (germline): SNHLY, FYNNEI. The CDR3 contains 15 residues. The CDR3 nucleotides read TGTGCCAGCAACGTCGGGACAGGGTACACCGGGGAGCTGTTTTTT. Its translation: CASNVGTGYTGELFF.

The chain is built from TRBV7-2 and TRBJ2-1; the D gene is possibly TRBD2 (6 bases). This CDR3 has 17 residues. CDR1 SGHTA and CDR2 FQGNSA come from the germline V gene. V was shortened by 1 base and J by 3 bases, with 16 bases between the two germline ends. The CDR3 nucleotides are TGTGCCAGCAGCTTAGGCGGGGCTTCCTCCCTCTACAATGAGCAGTTCTTC. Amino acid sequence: CASSLGGASSLYNEQFF.

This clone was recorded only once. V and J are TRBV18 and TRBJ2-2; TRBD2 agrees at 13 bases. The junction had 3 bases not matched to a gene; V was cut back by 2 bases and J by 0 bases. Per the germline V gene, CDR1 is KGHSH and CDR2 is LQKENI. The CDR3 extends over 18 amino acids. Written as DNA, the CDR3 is TGTGCCAGCTCACCAGGACTAGCGGGGGCAGCGAACACCGGGGAGCTGTTTTTT. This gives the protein CASSPGLAGAANTGELFF.

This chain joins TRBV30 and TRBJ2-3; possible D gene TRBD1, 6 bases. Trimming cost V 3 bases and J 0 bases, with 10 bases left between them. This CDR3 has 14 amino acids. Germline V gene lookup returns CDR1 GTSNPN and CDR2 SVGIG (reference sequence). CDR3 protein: CAWRTGRSTDTQYF. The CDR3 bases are TGTGCCTGGAGGACAGGTCGTAGCACAGATACGCAGTATTTT. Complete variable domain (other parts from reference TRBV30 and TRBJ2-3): SQTIHQWPATLVQPVGSPLSLECTVEGTSNPNLYWYRQAAGRGLQLLFYSVGIGQISSEVPQNLSASRPQDRQFILSSKKLLLSDSGFYLCAWRTGRSTDTQYFGPGTRLTVL.